The 32 T cell receptor beta chains listed next were all sequenced from one sample in a study of blood T cell repertoires in COVID-19. Data came from immunoSEQ multiplex PCR; TCRdb stores just in-frame clones and leaves some out. The sample includes more than 25,000 clones, roughly 89% of them seen just once. Material: peripheral blood. The receptors stem from a human donor in a cohort sampled during active COVID-19.

V is TRBV7-8 and J is TRBJ2-7, with a tentative D call TRBD2 (5 bases). V was cut by 5 bases and J by 0 bases, with 14 bases left in between. Per the germline V gene, CDR1 is SGHVS and CDR2 is FQNEAQ. The CDR3 covers 15 residues. CDR3 in DNA: TGTGCCAGCAGCCTCGTGCGAGGGAGCTCCTACGAGCAGTACTTC. Translated: CASSLVRGSSYEQYF.

The chain is built from TRBV2 and TRBJ1-4; D is perhaps TRBD1 (6 bases). Germline-derived CDR1 and CDR2 are SNHLY and FYNNEI. V was pared by 6 bases and J by 6 bases, with 14 bases between. The CDR3 contains 14 residues. This chain's CDR3 is CASRPGTQDEKLFF. CDR3 nucleotide sequence: TGTGCCAGCAGACCCGGGACACAAGATGAAAAACTGTTTTTT.

The chain combines TRBV5-1 with TRBJ2-2; no reliable D call. The CDR3 consists of 15 residues. Germline CDR1 SGHRS, CDR2 YFSETQ. The V and J ends lost 0 bases and 0 bases respectively, with 6 bases between them. The CDR3 DNA is TGCGCCAGCAGCTTGGGCACGGCGAACACCGGGGAGCTGTTTTTT. It specifies CASSLGTANTGELFF.

The rearrangement links TRBV29-1 to TRBJ1-1; no reliable D call. The CDR3 runs to 11 residues. Germline V lookup: CDR1 SQVTM, CDR2 ANQGSEA. V was shortened by 4 bases and J by 0 bases, with 3 bases between the two germline ends. CDR3 sequence reads: CSVVMNTEAFF. The CDR3, as DNA: TGCAGCGTTGTTATGAACACTGAAGCTTTCTTT.

The J gene is TRBJ2-2, the V gene TRBV19; no clear D gene. The V and J ends lost 10 bases and 5 bases respectively, with 17 bases between them. The germline V gene encodes CDR1 LNHDA and CDR2 SQIVND (reference sequence). The CDR3 consists of 14 residues. The CDR3 is CATSLLYETGELFF. CDR3 coding DNA: TGTGCCACCTCTTTACTCTACGAAACCGGGGAGCTGTTTTTT.

The CDR3 loop reads CASSQDLGTSGSLGSWYEQYF. CDR3 in DNA: TGCGCCAGCAGCCAAGATTTAGGGACTAGCGGGAGTTTAGGGTCCTGGTACGAGCAGTACTTC. The chain recombines TRBV4-1 with TRBJ2-7; 14 positions match TRBD2. V shed 0 bases, J shed 4 bases, and the junction held 17 bases outside the gene matches. Germline V gives CDR1 MGHRA, CDR2 YSYEKL. This CDR3 is 21 amino acids long.

The chain is built from TRBV11-1 and TRBJ2-7; a possible D gene is TRBD1 (6 bases). CDR1 is SGHAT and CDR2 is FQDESV in the germline V gene (reference sequence). This CDR3 has 13 amino acids. Trimming took off 2 bases at V and 3 bases at J, with 8 bases between the two ends. CDR3 residues: CASSLYRDYEQYF. CDR3 coding DNA: TGTGCCAGCAGCTTATACAGGGACTACGAGCAGTACTTC.

The rearrangement uses TRBV4-1 and TRBJ2-1; the D gene is possibly TRBD2 (5 bases). The CDR3 consists of 15 residues. Germline V CDR1 and CDR2: MGHRA, YSYEKL. Between the trimmed V and J ends, which lost 0 bases and 7 bases, there was a span of 13 bases. The CDR3 DNA follows: TGCGCCAGCAGCCAAGAAGAGCTAGCTGGAAATGAGCAGTTCTTC. It is translated as CASSQEELAGNEQFF.

This chain links TRBV12-5 with TRBJ2-3; tentatively, D is TRBD2 (5 bases). CDR1 is LGHNT and CDR2 is FRNRAP in the germline V gene. The CDR3 totals 16 residues. Trimming removed 0 bases at V and 2 bases at J, with 12 bases between. CDR3 nucleotides: TGTGCTAGTGGTTTGGTACATGGACTCCTCACAGATACGCAGTATTTT. Protein sequence: CASGLVHGLLTDTQYF.

This clone was seen a single time. This chain joins TRBV2 and TRBJ2-1, with TRBD2 matching over 8 bases. Per the germline V gene, CDR1 is SNHLY and CDR2 is FYNNEI. Trimming took 6 bases from V and 4 from J; bases not matched to a gene: 14. This CDR3 region has 17 residues. CDR3 sequence (DNA): TGTGCCAGCAGGGGCTCTTCGGGGGGGTTGCCGTACAATGAGCAGTTCTTC. Translating it yields CASRGSSGGLPYNEQFF.

This chain uses TRBV28 with TRBJ2-7; D perhaps matches TRBD2 (6 bases). From germline, CDR1 is MDHEN and CDR2 SYDVKM. The CDR3 covers 15 residues. The V end lost 11 bases, the J end lost 1 base, and 21 bases lay between the germline ends. The CDR3 here is CAGPPSGSESYEQYF. CDR3 nucleotide sequence: TGTGCCGGACCACCCTCCGGGAGTGAGTCCTACGAGCAGTACTTC.

The genes are TRBV5-1 and TRBJ2-5; D may be TRBD2 (6 bases). V gave up 1 base and J gave up 1 base, with 11 bases separating them. Per the germline V gene, CDR1 is SGHRS and CDR2 is YFSETQ. CDR3 length equals 15 residues. For the CDR3, the DNA is TGCGCCAGCAGCTTGTCCACGGGACTCCAAGAGACCCAGTACTTC. Translating it yields CASSLSTGLQETQYF.

V gene TRBV7-8 combines with J gene TRBJ2-7, with 13 bases fitting TRBD2. V lost 5 bases to trimming and J lost 7 bases; unmatched junction nucleotides: 8. The germline V gene encodes CDR1 SGHVS and CDR2 FQNEAQ. This CDR3 comprises 15 residues. The CDR3 here is CASSRTSGSSGEQYF. CDR3 DNA sequence: TGTGCCAGCAGCAGGACTAGCGGGAGTTCGGGAGAGCAGTACTTC.

DNA of the CDR3: TGTGCCAGCAGCGGACCGGGACTTAAAGCGTCCTACGAGCAGTACTTC. The encoded protein is CASSGPGLKASYEQYF. The J gene is TRBJ2-7, the V gene TRBV5-6, with a weak D call TRBD2 (6 bases). Between the trimmed V and J ends, which lost 4 bases and 1 base, there was a span of 18 bases. CDR3 length equals 16 residues. Germline V lookup: CDR1 SGHDT, CDR2 YYEEEE.

The genes are TRBV5-1 and TRBJ2-7; D perhaps matches TRBD1 (6 bases). The V gene's germline CDR1 is SGHRS and CDR2 YFSETQ. Between the trimmed V and J ends, which lost 0 bases and 0 bases, there was a span of 7 bases. This CDR3 is 14 amino acids long. The CDR3 region has the DNA TGCGCCAGCAGCTTGGGACAGGACTCCTACGAGCAGTACTTC. Translated, it gives CASSLGQDSYEQYF.

CDR3 amino acids: CASSFRGADTQYF. Here the CDR3 DNA reads TGTGCCAGCAGCTTCCGGGGGGCGGATACGCAGTATTTT. The chain joins TRBV7-3 to TRBJ2-3, with D possibly matching TRBD2 (7 bases). CDR1 SGHTA and CDR2 FQGTGA come from the germline V gene. V lost 3 bases and J lost 6, with 10 bases in between. This CDR3 has 13 amino acids. The full variable domain, its missing parts supplied by reference TRBV7-3 and TRBJ2-3, is GAGVSQTPSNKVTEKGKYVELRCDPISGHTALYWYRQSLGQGPEFLIYFQGTGAADDSGLPNDRFFAVRPEGSVSTLKIQRTERGDSAVYLCASSFRGADTQYFGPGTRLTVL.

This clone was picked up one time. The genes are TRBV5-1 and TRBJ2-3; D may be TRBD2 (7 bases). CDR1 and CDR2 from the germline V gene are SGHRS and YFSETQ. The CDR3 spans 15 residues. V was pared by 0 bases and J by 4 bases, with 12 bases between. DNA of the CDR3: TGCGCCAGCAGCTTGGGTAGGGGGGGCGCAGATACGCAGTATTTT. It is translated as CASSLGRGGADTQYF.

The CDR3 protein is CATSEPGEGAGELFF. The DNA for the CDR3 is TGTGCCACCAGTGAACCAGGGGAAGGGGCCGGGGAGCTGTTTTTT. The chain carries TRBV24-1 and TRBJ2-2; D may be TRBD1 (6 bases). The CDR3 spans 15 residues. Germline loops: CDR1 KGHDR, CDR2 SFDVKD. Trimming removed 4 bases from V and 6 bases from J, with 14 bases in between.

The chain couples TRBV30 to TRBJ1-2; D possibly corresponds to TRBD1 (5 bases). Trimming took 0 bases from V and 7 from J, leaving 12 bases between them. CDR3 length: 13 residues. From germline, CDR1 is GTSNPN and CDR2 SVGIG (reference sequence). The CDR3 region is CAWSVVGVGGYTF. The DNA for the CDR3 is TGTGCCTGGAGTGTTGTAGGGGTCGGTGGCTACACCTTC.

The chain links TRBV5-1 to TRBJ2-1; the match to TRBD2 covers 13 bases. The trim removed 4 bases at V and 6 bases at J, leaving 7 bases unmatched. The CDR3 extends over 16 amino acids. The V gene's germline CDR1 is SGHRS and CDR2 YFSETQ. The CDR3 spells CASSQILAGGSNEQFF. CDR3 bases: TGCGCCAGCAGCCAAATACTAGCGGGAGGGTCCAATGAGCAGTTCTTC.

Only one count was recorded for this clone. The rearrangement uses TRBV18 and TRBJ1-1; perhaps TRBD1 as D (6 bases). Germline V gene data show CDR1 as KGHSH and CDR2 as LQKENI. This CDR3 comprises 13 residues. The ends were cut back, 6 bases at V and 8 bases at J, with 16 bases in the middle. CDR3 amino acids: CASSPMDSSEAFF. The CDR3 region has the DNA TGTGCCAGCTCCCCTATGGACAGCTCAGAAGCTTTCTTT.

The genes are TRBV19 and TRBJ1-2; 7 bases match TRBD1. The CDR3 covers 15 residues. J lost 2 bases, V lost 7 bases, and 10 bases had no gene match. CDR1 and CDR2 (germline): LNHDA, SQIVND (reference sequence). CDR3 residues: CASTNLDRENYGYTF. CDR3 nucleotide sequence: TGTGCCAGTACAAACCTCGACAGGGAAAACTATGGCTACACCTTC.

J is TRBJ1-3 and V is TRBV4-2; D gene ambiguous. The CDR3 length is 16 residues. The germline gives CDR1 LGHNA, CDR2 YNFKEQ. Trimming removed 0 bases at V and 4 bases at J, with 13 bases between. The CDR3 here is CASSQDYKAAGNTIYF. CDR3 coding DNA: TGTGCCAGCAGCCAAGATTACAAGGCGGCCGGAAACACCATATATTTT.

The chain uses TRBV19 and TRBJ2-7; possibly TRBD2 for D (6 bases). The V and J ends lost 5 bases and 2 bases respectively, with 10 bases between them. The CDR3 consists of 13 residues. Germline V gene lookup returns CDR1 LNHDA and CDR2 SQIVND (reference sequence). CDR3 region: CASSEGGPYEQYF. CDR3 DNA sequence: TGTGCCAGTAGTGAGGGAGGTCCCTACGAGCAGTACTTC.

This clone appeared a few times. This rearrangement joins TRBV27 to TRBJ1-5, with no clear D. Germline V gene lookup returns CDR1 MNHEY and CDR2 SMNVEV (reference sequence). With 0 bases removed from V and 6 bases from J, the gap between germline ends came to 9 bases. The CDR3 has 14 residues. CDR3 sequence: CASSLSAGVQPQHF. The CDR3 DNA reads TGTGCCAGCAGTTTATCGGCGGGAGTTCAGCCCCAGCATTTT.

V and J are TRBV19 and TRBJ2-3; D uncertain. Germline V gene sequence: CDR1 LNHDA, CDR2 SQIVND (reference sequence). The V gene lost 4 bases and the J gene lost 2 bases, with 7 bases spanning the gap. This CDR3 is 13 amino acids long. In DNA, the CDR3 is TGTGCCAGTAGTAGCGGTTTCACAGATACGCAGTATTTT. Its translation: CASSSGFTDTQYF. Drawing the rest from reference TRBV19 and TRBJ2-3, the complete variable domain is DGGITQSPKYLFRKEGQNVTLSCEQNLNHDAMYWYRQDPGQGLRLIYYSQIVNDFQKGDIAEGYSVSREKKESFPLTVTSAQKNPTAFYLCASSSGFTDTQYFGPGTRLTVL.

The V call is TRBV5-1, the J call TRBJ2-7; D is undetermined. The V end lost 0 bases, the J end lost 5 bases, and 9 bases lay between the germline ends. CDR1 SGHRS and CDR2 YFSETQ come from the germline V gene. This CDR3 contains 13 residues. The CDR3 region has the DNA TGCGCCAGCAGCTTGGCCGTTTCGGACGAGCAGTACTTC. Protein: CASSLAVSDEQYF.

The chain has TRBV19 and TRBJ2-6; TRBD2 is a possible D gene (6 bases). CDR3 length equals 15 residues. Germline V gene lookup returns CDR1 LNHDA and CDR2 SQIVND (reference sequence). V lost 5 bases to trimming and J lost 1 base, with 9 bases between them. In DNA form, the CDR3 reads TGTGCCAGTAGTCTGGGGGGATCTGGGGCCAACGTCCTGACTTTC. Its translation is CASSLGGSGANVLTF.

V usage is TRBV4-2 and J usage is TRBJ2-1; 9 bases match TRBD1. This CDR3 contains 15 residues. The ends lost 1 base at V and 14 bases at J; junction bases unmatched: 12. CDR1 LGHNA and CDR2 YNFKEQ come from the germline V gene. CDR3 bases: TGTGCCAGCAGCCAAGCCGGGACAGGGACAGATAGTAAGTTCTTC. Translating gives CASSQAGTGTDSKFF.

This chain links TRBV6-1 with TRBJ1-2; 7 positions agree with TRBD1. Trimming removed 3 bases from V and 0 bases from J; junction bases left unmatched: 4. CDR3 length equals 15 residues. The germline V gene has CDR1 MNHNS and CDR2 SASEGT. CDR3: CASSDQGTANYGYTF. The CDR3 DNA follows: TGTGCCAGCAGTGACCAGGGGACAGCTAACTATGGCTACACCTTC.

The genes are TRBV21-1 and TRBJ1-5. TRBV21-1 counts as a pseudogene. This CDR3 is built from 16 residues. CDR3 amino acids: CASSKSLLGREQPQHF. The CDR3 bases are TGTGCCAGCAGCAAAAGCCTTTTAGGGAGGGAACAGCCCCAGCATTTT.

The chain carries TRBV5-1 and TRBJ1-6; tentatively, D is TRBD1 (6 bases). CDR1 and CDR2 from the germline V gene are SGHRS and YFSETQ. Trimming shortened V by 4 bases and J by 6 bases, and 20 bases separated the two germline ends. The CDR3 consists of 17 residues. The CDR3 protein is CASSLTATGWANSPLHF. The CDR3 nucleotides are TGCGCCAGCAGCCTAACCGCCACAGGGTGGGCTAATTCACCCCTCCACTTT.